Listed below are T cell receptor beta chains from one sample, sequenced in a study of CD8+CD57+ T cells in acquired aplastic anemia. TCRdb re-called the reads with MiXCR, one entry per CDR3 protein. The data show roughly 250,000 distinct CDR3 sequences, around half seen once. Source material: sorted CD4+, CD8+, or CD8+CD57+ T cells (not recorded which) from PBMCs. All receptors come from a human donor with aplastic anemia. Both conserved end residues are trimmed from each CDR3. A D gene is named only where the DNA matches it firmly. Only part of the rows carry a size: once, few, many, or a class if the clone is expanded.

TRBV30	TRBJ2-5	many	.	AWSLLIQETQY
TRBV11-3	TRBJ1-1	many	.	ASSGSLQVKNTEAF
TRBV6-6	TRBJ1-5	.	TRBD1	ASSEWPGGGQPQH
TRBV9	TRBJ1-2	many	.	ASSVENRYGYT
TRBV6-6	TRBJ1-2	.	.	ASSSDSEIGYT
TRBV12-3/TRBV12-4	TRBJ1-2	many	TRBD1	ASSPRDSGSNYGYT
TRBV5-1	TRBJ1-2	many	.	ASSLELGDNPFYGYT
TRBV28	TRBJ1-5	.	.	ASKDPGGNQPQH
TRBV24-1	TRBJ1-3	.	.	ATTDSSGSTIY
TRBV7-9	TRBJ1-1	many	.	ASSFSPGTEAF
TRBV7-8	TRBJ1-6	many	TRBD1	ASRSGTGILSPLH
TRBV24-1	TRBJ2-7	many	.	ATSGRGLSAEQY
TRBV9	TRBJ2-7	.	.	ASGSGARLYEQY
TRBV6-2/TRBV6-3	TRBJ1-5	.	.	ASSYSNNQPQH
TRBV30	TRBJ1-2	many	TRBD1	AWSVGTGDGYT
TRBV7-2	TRBJ2-7	.	.	ASSSTKSYEQY
TRBV20-1	TRBJ2-7	many	.	SARDYRETYEQY
TRBV6-1	TRBJ2-1	.	.	ASSEELPDEQF